This TCR beta chain stems from a study of cytomegalovirus exposure and HLA in healthy donors. Separation from the roughly 670-subject first cohort characterized the roughly 110-subject validation cohort, to which the donors belonged. Study-wide points: According to a later analysis, TCR clusters from the first cohort tended to co-occur in the approximately 130 validation repertoires.

The table came from immunoSEQ multiplex PCR; TCRdb's copy has only in-frame clones and leaves some out. The data show 300,000 to 450,000 clones, 70% to 90% seen once. Worth noting for this clone: The antigen is unknown.

CDR1 is SGHRS and CDR2 is YFSETQ in the germline V gene. This CDR3 contains 15 residues. V lost 0 bases, J lost 1 base, and 8 bases lay in between. The sequencing sample was made of PBMCs. The sequence was obtained from a woman aged 18-35 years in good health and CMV-seronegative. The V and J genes are TRBV5-1 and TRBJ1-3; D is possibly TRBD1 (5 bases). CDR3 sequence: CASSLARASGNTIYF. In DNA, the CDR3 is TGCGCCAGCAGCTTGGCCAGGGCGTCTGGAAACACCATATATTTT. Complete variable domain (other parts from reference TRBV5-1 and TRBJ1-3): KAGVTQTPRYLIKTRGQQVTLSCSPISGHRSVSWYQQTPGQGLQFLFEYFSETQRNKGNFPGRFSGRQFSNSRSEMNVSTLELGDSALYLCASSLARASGNTIYFGEGSWLTVV.